This TCR beta chain is drawn from a study of blood T cell repertoires in COVID-19. About the research overall: Italy, Spain and the United States were the sources of the convalescent and acute COVID-19 samples.

As originally analysed: Scientists estimated how many nucleated cells there were by amplifying reference gene primers. Repertoires were generated with immunoSEQ multiplex PCR, while TCRdb's copy carries only in-frame clones and drops some. That table is the source of V, J and clone size, and D and trimming were worked out from the DNA. The profile shows 240,000 or so clones, about 87% of them singletons. The CDR3 spans 16 residues. Germline CDR1 reads KGHSH; CDR2 reads LQKENI. V lost 6 bases to trimming and J lost 5 bases; unmatched junction nucleotides: 15. The sample was peripheral blood. This chain connects TRBV18 to TRBJ2-7, with 8 positions matching TRBD1. This receptor was taken from a woman in her seventies with active or convalescent COVID-19. The DNA for the CDR3 is TGTGCCAGCTCGCCCTTAATCCGGACAGGGACCGACGAGCAGTACTTC. Translating it yields CASSPLIRTGTDEQYF.